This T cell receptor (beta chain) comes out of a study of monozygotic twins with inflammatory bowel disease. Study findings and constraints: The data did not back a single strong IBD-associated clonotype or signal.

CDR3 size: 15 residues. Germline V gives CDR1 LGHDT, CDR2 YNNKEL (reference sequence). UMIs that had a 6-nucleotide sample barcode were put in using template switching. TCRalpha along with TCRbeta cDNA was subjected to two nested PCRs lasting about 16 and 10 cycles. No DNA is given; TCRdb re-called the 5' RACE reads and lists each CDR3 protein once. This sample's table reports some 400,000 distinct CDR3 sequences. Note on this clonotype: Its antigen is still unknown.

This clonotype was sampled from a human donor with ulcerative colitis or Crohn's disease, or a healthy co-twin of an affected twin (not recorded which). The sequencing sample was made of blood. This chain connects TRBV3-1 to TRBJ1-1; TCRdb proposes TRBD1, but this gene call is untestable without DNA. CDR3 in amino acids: CASTKRQGVNTEAFF.